This TCR beta chain emerged from a study of cytomegalovirus exposure and HLA in healthy donors. Study outcomes and limitations: An analysis that came later showed most CMV-associated TCR beta chains appearing HLA-restricted. The study designated 150 to 200 TCR beta chains cytomegalovirus-associated. The analysis excluded some indistinguishable V segments, including TRBV6-2 and TRBV6-3. There were a few CMV-associated chains whose specificity for CMV antigens was confirmed in vitro.

Use of 60 Vbeta and 13 Jbeta primers characterized the PCR. Sequenced by immunoSEQ multiplex PCR; TCRdb stores in-frame clones only, minus some. The sample shows approximately 210,000 clones, 70% to 80% of them seen only once. Trimming stripped 4 bases from V and 6 bases from J, with 16 bases between. The CDR3 runs 14 residues. The germline gives CDR1 SNHLY, CDR2 FYNNEI. Worth noting for this clone: Its matching antigen is unknown.

The clonotype was recovered from a woman in her twenties or thirties in good health and CMV-seropositive. This rearrangement joins TRBV2 to TRBJ2-7; D perhaps matches TRBD1 (5 bases). The sequenced material came from PBMCs. The CDR3 DNA reads TGTGCCAGCAGTGGGGAATGGGCTCAGGGCGAGCAGTACTTC. The encoded protein is CASSGEWAQGEQYF.